Described below is a single T cell receptor beta chain sequence and its context. Its antigen is not identified. Germline CDR1 reads LGHDT; CDR2 reads YNNKEL (reference sequence). The V segment lost 0 bases and the J segment 4 bases; nucleotides outside the gene matches: 7. The CDR3 is 16 amino acids. PCR was performed a second time for about 7 to 11 cycles using a sample-barcoded 5' primer and a J-beta primer mix. TCRdb independently ran MiXCR on the 5' RACE reads; one entry per CDR3 protein. The data contain approximately 1.5 million distinct CDR3 sequences, approximately 43% of them seen just once; the ten biggest clones take up about 4%. The data are from a study of blood T cells in healthy people across ages. Samples each yielded at least 6 micrograms of total RNA. Regarding the study as a whole: As naive T cell percentage varied, TCR beta diversity correlated strongly with it. Observed TCR beta diversity per million T cells went down as age went up. This fall followed a roughly linear course with age. Aged donors had fewer naive CD4+ cells and lower diversity than long-lived donors.

J is TRBJ2-3 and V is TRBV3-1; the match to TRBD2 covers 7 bases. The TCR originated in a woman between 18 and 29 years old in good health. The specimen sequenced was blood. The CDR3 reads CASSQDRSGEADTQYF. As DNA, the CDR3 is TGTGCCAGCAGCCAAGACCGAAGCGGGGAGGCAGATACGCAGTATTTT.